This TCR beta chain was sequenced for a study of T cell repertoires in cytomegalovirus infection. Whole-study context: Use of recently identified HLA-C-restricted and well-studied HLA-B-restricted CMV epitopes was part of the study. Public TCR beta signature analysis indicated the presence of both CMV infection and matching HLA type.

Turning to this clonotype: Its antigen is not identified.

This CDR3 contains 13 residues. The V gene lost 10 bases and the J gene lost 6 bases, with 17 bases spanning the gap. Germline-derived CDR1 and CDR2 are SNHLY and FYNNEI. The study's findings and limits: Ex vivo, HLA-C-restricted CMV-specific TCR beta clonotypes prevailed over the rest of the response. Based on cumulative public TCR beta family frequency, carriers of CMV plus the relevant HLA were identified.

Via MiXCR, TCRdb re-called the reads, giving one row per CDR3 protein. Here the sample spans a few hundred thousand distinct CDR3 sequences, 40% being singletons. This specimen consisted of cultured PBMCs, obtained from culture after CMV antigen stimulation. J is TRBJ2-3 and V is TRBV2; possibly TRBD1 or TRBD2 for D (5 bases each). The clonotype comes from a human donor in good health (CMV status not recorded). Some clones in this sample may be carry-over from other donors' samples. CDR3 sequence reads: CATLTGGADTQYF. The CDR3 DNA reads TGTGCCACCCTCACTGGGGGAGCTGATACGCAGTATTTT.